These 8 T cell receptor beta chains were sequenced from one sample in a study of tissue T cells after allogeneic stem cell transplantation. TCRdb's table, derived via immunoSEQ multiplex PCR, lists solely in-frame clones and lacks some. The data contain about 12,000 clones, 70% to 80% of them singletons. The sequences come from tissue from the right colon, collected at autopsy. These receptors were taken from a woman between 18 and 49 years old with breast cancer.

Regarding this clone: A read error may account for a junction end that differs from germline. J is TRBJ1-2 and V is TRBV6-1, with D tentatively TRBD1 (6 bases). CDR3 size: 14 residues. Looked up from germline, CDR1 is MNHNS and CDR2 is SASEGT. CDR3 loop: CAGSEAGVLRGYTF. The CDR3 bases are TGTGCCGGCAGTGAGGCAGGGGTTTTGCGGGGCTACACCTTC.

This clone was picked up one time. This may be a read error: a much more frequent sequence differs by one nucleotide. The rearrangement links TRBV19 to TRBJ1-3, with D perhaps TRBD1 (5 bases). Germline V gives CDR1 LNHDA, CDR2 SQIVND (reference sequence). The CDR3 is 15 residues long. This CDR3 reads CASAFWQGSENTIYF. Here the CDR3 DNA reads TGTGCCAGCGCTTTCTGGCAGGGCTCTGAAAACACCATATATTTT.

The CDR3 bases are TGTGCCAGCAGCCCCGGGACTCAGGCAGGGGAGCAGTTCTTC. Encoded protein: CASSPGTQAGEQFF. This sequence joins TRBV11-3 and TRBJ2-1; the D gene is possibly TRBD2 (6 bases). Germline V gene sequence: CDR1 SGHNT, CDR2 YENEEA. Trimming cost V 5 bases and J 10 bases, with 18 bases left between them. The CDR3 spans 14 residues.

The CDR3 bases are TGTGCCAGTGAAGGGACGGAAACTGAAGCTTTCTTT. Translated, it gives CASEGTETEAFF. V and J are TRBV28 and TRBJ1-1; a possible D gene is TRBD1 (5 bases). V dropped 9 bases and J dropped 5 bases, with 13 bases sitting between them. The CDR3 covers 12 residues. The germline gives CDR1 MDHEN, CDR2 SYDVKM.

The CDR3 sequence is CASSSPGAEAFF. Here the CDR3 DNA reads TGTGCCAGCAGCTCCCCTGGCGCGGAAGCTTTCTTT. The gene calls are TRBV11-3 and TRBJ1-1; D not resolved. Germline V gene data show CDR1 as SGHNT and CDR2 as YENEEA. The CDR3 length is 12 residues. V was pared by 4 bases and J by 8 bases, with 11 bases between.

V is TRBV30 and J is TRBJ1-6; unclear D gene. This CDR3 comprises 15 residues. V lost 6 bases, J lost 0 bases, and 12 bases lay in between. Germline V CDR1 and CDR2: GTSNPN, SVGIG (reference sequence). DNA of the CDR3: TGTGCCTGCGGACGGGGAAGCTCCTATAATTCACCCCTCCACTTT. Amino acids: CACGRGSSYNSPLHF.

The chain couples TRBV7-2 to TRBJ2-5; 10 positions match TRBD2. The CDR3 loop spans 17 amino acids. J gave up 7 bases and V 1 base, and 12 bases lay outside the gene matches. Looked up from germline, CDR1 is SGHTA and CDR2 is FQGNSA. CDR3 sequence (DNA): TGTGCCAGCAGCTTAGAGTCGCTAGCGGGAGCTCGGAGGACCCAGTACTTC. It specifies CASSLESLAGARRTQYF.

The chain links TRBV4-1 to TRBJ2-3; D might be TRBD1 or TRBD2, each matching 5 bases. The CDR3 sequence is 16 residues long. V gave up 4 bases and J gave up 0 bases, with 14 bases separating them. Germline CDR1 is MGHRA and CDR2 is YSYEKL. Written as DNA, the CDR3 is TGCGCCAGCAGCCGGGACCGGGACGGGAGCACAGATACGCAGTATTTT. Translation gives CASSRDRDGSTDTQYF.